These 25 T cell receptor beta chains were sequenced from one sample in a study of cytomegalovirus exposure and HLA in healthy donors. The table came from immunoSEQ multiplex PCR; TCRdb's copy has only in-frame clones and leaves some out. The sample records fewer than 150,000 clones, approximately 88% being singletons. What was sequenced was PBMCs. The receptor set was obtained from a man aged 18 to 30 in good health and CMV-seronegative.

The V and J genes are TRBV11-2 and TRBJ2-2; TRBD2 matches 8 bases. The V gene's germline CDR1 is SGHAT and CDR2 FQNNGV. The CDR3 consists of 14 residues. With 3 bases clipped from V and 6 bases from J, the junction kept 3 bases outside the gene matches. The CDR3 loop reads CASSFGGRPGELFF. The CDR3 nucleotides are TGTGCCAGCAGCTTCGGCGGGAGGCCCGGGGAGCTGTTTTTT.

This clone turned up a few times. This chain links TRBV2 with TRBJ1-2; TRBD1 matches at 11 bases. Trimming took 6 bases from V and 8 from J; bases not matched to a gene: 5. The CDR3 contains 13 residues. In germline, CDR1 is SNHLY, CDR2 FYNNEI. The CDR3 DNA is TGTGCCAGCAGGGACAGGGGGCAGCGCGGCTACACCTTC. Translated: CASRDRGQRGYTF.

DNA of the CDR3: TGTGCCAGCAGAAGGAGTAGACAGGGGGTAGGGGGTAATGAAAAACTGTTTTTT. Translation gives CASRRSRQGVGGNEKLFF. The rearrangement uses TRBV28 and TRBJ1-4; 9 positions match TRBD1. Germline CDR1 and CDR2: MDHEN and SYDVKM. Losses at the gene ends were 6 bases for V and 4 bases for J; bases not matched to a gene: 15. This CDR3 is built from 18 residues.

In this sample, this clone turned up once. The chain links TRBV30 to TRBJ1-2; 9 bases align to TRBD1. CDR3 length: 13 residues. In germline, CDR1 is GTSNPN, CDR2 SVGIG (reference sequence). The V gene end was trimmed by 3 bases and the J gene end by 7 bases; junction bases not matched to a gene: 6. Here the CDR3 DNA reads TGTGCCTGGAGCACACAGGGGGCTGGTGGCTACACCTTC. This translates into CAWSTQGAGGYTF.

This chain uses TRBV12-5 with TRBJ2-1; no clear D. Trimming removed 1 base at V and 10 bases at J, with 8 bases between. This CDR3 contains 12 residues. CDR1 is LGHNT and CDR2 is FRNRAP in the germline V gene. In nucleotides, the CDR3 is TGTGCTAGTGGTTTGGCCCACTCCGAGCAGTTCTTC. It specifies CASGLAHSEQFF.

This sequence joins TRBV28 and TRBJ2-1; TRBD1 matches 8 bases. The CDR3 has 14 residues. Germline trimming cut 4 bases from V and 9 bases from J; bases unmatched to any gene: 8. The germline V gene has CDR1 MDHEN and CDR2 SYDVKM. The CDR3 coding sequence is TGTGCCAGCAGTTCCGGACAGGGTTTGGGTGAGCAGTTCTTC. Residues: CASSSGQGLGEQFF.

The chain links TRBV11-3 to TRBJ2-1, with 11 nucleotides matching TRBD2. This CDR3 has 17 residues. CDR1 and CDR2 (germline): SGHNT, YENEEA. V dropped 4 bases and J dropped 5; count of bases not matched to a gene: 10. This CDR3 reads CASSSRAVLAGDNEQFF. CDR3 nucleotides: TGTGCCAGCAGCTCCCGGGCGGTACTAGCGGGAGACAATGAGCAGTTCTTC.

The chain joins TRBV15 to TRBJ2-1; possibly TRBD2 for D (6 bases). Germline V gene sequence: CDR1 LNHNV, CDR2 YYDKDF (reference sequence). The length of the CDR3 is 15 residues. V dropped 4 bases and J dropped 5 bases, with 15 bases sitting between them. CDR3 DNA sequence: TGTGCCACCAGCACGGACTATCCTCGCGACAATGAGCAGTTCTTC. Translation: CATSTDYPRDNEQFF.

The rearrangement uses TRBV6-6 and TRBJ2-2, with 9 positions matching TRBD1. Germline V gene sequence: CDR1 MNHNY, CDR2 SVGAGI (reference sequence). Unmatched junction bases numbered 11, after V lost 10 bases and J lost 5 bases. The length of the CDR3 is 15 residues. The CDR3 spells CATRPGQGFTGELFF. The CDR3 bases are TGTGCCACCCGACCGGGACAGGGCTTTACCGGGGAGCTGTTTTTT.

V gene TRBV25-1 combines with J gene TRBJ2-7, with a weak D call TRBD2 (6 bases). V was trimmed by 4 bases and J by 3 bases, leaving 16 bases between them. The CDR3 runs to 15 residues. Germline V lookup: CDR1 MGHDK, CDR2 SYGVNS. CDR3 nucleotide sequence: TGTGCCAGCAGTGGATCCTCCGGGAGAGACTACGAGCAGTACTTC. It translates to CASSGSSGRDYEQYF.

The genes are TRBV5-8 and TRBJ1-6, with D possibly being TRBD1 (5 bases). The ends were cut back, 5 bases at V and 3 bases at J, with 15 bases in the middle. The CDR3 has 16 amino acids. The germline gives CDR1 SGHTS, CDR2 YDEGEE. CDR3 sequence (DNA): TGTGCCAGCAGTTCTCTCGCAGGGATCTATAATTCACCCCTCCACTTT. Its protein product is CASSSLAGIYNSPLHF. Looking up the rest from reference TRBV5-8 and TRBJ1-6 gives the full variable domain: EAGVTQSPTHLIKTRGQQATLRCSPISGHTSVYWYQQALGLGLQFLLWYDEGEERNRGNFPPRFSGRQFPNYSSELNVNALELEDSALYLCASSSLAGIYNSPLHFGNGTRLTVT.

This clone has just a few counts. CDR3 in DNA: TGTGCCAGCAGCTTTGCCGGACAGTCAACTGAAAAACTGTTTTTT. It codes for CASSFAGQSTEKLFF. The chain combines TRBV7-2 with TRBJ1-4, with D possibly TRBD1 on 6 matching bases. The germline gives CDR1 SGHTA, CDR2 FQGNSA. The CDR3 covers 15 residues. Trimming left V 3 bases short and J 7 bases short, with 15 bases between.

V is TRBV18 and J is TRBJ2-1; D might be TRBD1 (5 bases). This CDR3 is 16 amino acids long. V shed 3 bases and J shed 0 bases, with 12 bases lying between them. Germline CDR1 and CDR2: KGHSH and LQKENI. DNA for the CDR3: TGTGCCAGCTCACCGCTCGACAGTAGCTCCTACAATGAGCAGTTCTTC. Amino acid sequence: CASSPLDSSSYNEQFF.

The chain has TRBV7-9 and TRBJ2-5; TRBD1 is a possible D gene (7 bases). Per germline, CDR1 SEHNR and CDR2 FQNEAQ (reference sequence). The ends were cut back, 2 bases at V and 1 base at J, with 8 bases in the middle. This CDR3 has 14 residues. The DNA for the CDR3 is TGTGCCAGCAGCTTACAGGGGGGCCAAGAGACCCAGTACTTC. Protein: CASSLQGGQETQYF.

The chain couples TRBV2 to TRBJ2-5; 14 bases agree with TRBD2. J lost 2 bases, V lost 6 bases, and 2 bases had no gene match. CDR1 is SNHLY, CDR2 FYNNEI, per germline. The CDR3 is 15 amino acids. The CDR3 spells CASRGTSGGQETQYF. The CDR3 DNA follows: TGTGCCAGCAGGGGGACTAGCGGGGGACAAGAGACCCAGTACTTC. The entire variable domain, with the rest obtained from reference TRBV2 and TRBJ2-5, is as follows: EPEVTQTPSHQVTQMGQEVILRCVPISNHLYFYWYRQILGQKVEFLVSFYNNEISEKSEIFDDQFSVERPDGSNFTLKIRSTKLEDSAMYFCASRGTSGGQETQYFGPGTRLLVL.

The chain joins TRBV5-4 to TRBJ2-5, with a weak D call TRBD1 (5 bases). Trimming left V 4 bases short and J 1 base short, with 11 bases between. Per germline, CDR1 SGHNT and CDR2 YYREEE (reference sequence). The CDR3 runs 14 residues. This CDR3 reads CASSQDTAQETQYF. CDR3 DNA sequence: TGTGCCAGCAGCCAGGACACCGCCCAAGAGACCCAGTACTTC.

This clone was seen repeatedly, ten times or more. The chain recombines TRBV5-4 with TRBJ2-3, with D unresolved. With 4 bases removed from V and 0 bases from J, the gap between germline ends came to 12 bases. There are 15 residues in the CDR3. Per germline, CDR1 SGHNT and CDR2 YYREEE (reference sequence). The CDR3 is CASSAQVSSTDTQYF. CDR3 DNA: TGTGCCAGCAGCGCGCAGGTCTCTAGCACAGATACGCAGTATTTT.

The chain joins TRBV29-1 to TRBJ2-7; a possible D gene is TRBD2 (6 bases). Trimming left V 4 bases short and J 1 base short, with 20 bases between. Looked up from germline, CDR1 is SQVTM and CDR2 is ANQGSEA. The length of the CDR3 is 16 residues. CDR3 sequence (DNA): TGCAGCGTTGTTCGTTCTGGGTTGGGGGGATCCTACGAGCAGTACTTC. The encoded protein is CSVVRSGLGGSYEQYF.

V gene TRBV28 combines with J gene TRBJ1-2; D not certain. The ends were cut back, 4 bases at V and 2 bases at J, with 11 bases in the middle. Germline CDR1 MDHEN, CDR2 SYDVKM. This CDR3 is built from 14 residues. The DNA for the CDR3 is TGTGCCAGCAGTTCGTCCCCCCTGAACTATGGCTACACCTTC. Amino acid sequence: CASSSSPLNYGYTF.

The gene calls are TRBV7-9 and TRBJ2-2; 9 bases agree with TRBD1. The CDR3 has 16 amino acids. J gave up 4 bases and V 5 bases, and 8 bases lay outside the gene matches. Germline V gene data show CDR1 as SEHNR and CDR2 as FQNEAQ (reference sequence). The CDR3 is CASSLLGTGSTGELFF. In DNA, the CDR3 is TGTGCCAGCAGCCTACTAGGGACAGGGAGCACCGGGGAGCTGTTTTTT.

The chain uses TRBV6-6 and TRBJ2-7, with a weak D call TRBD2 (6 bases). V gave up 0 bases and J gave up 2 bases, with 11 bases separating them. CDR1 MNHNY and CDR2 SVGAGI come from the germline V gene (reference sequence). The CDR3 has 15 amino acids. DNA of the CDR3: TGTGCCAGCAGTTACTCGGGGGGTAGCGCCTACGAGCAGTACTTC. Translating gives CASSYSGGSAYEQYF.

V gene TRBV5-8 combines with J gene TRBJ2-7; 7 bases map to TRBD2. This CDR3 comprises 17 residues. The J segment lost 3 bases and the V segment lost 4 bases, leaving 16 bases of the junction unmatched. Germline CDR1 reads SGHTS; CDR2 reads YDEGEE. CDR3 in amino acids: CASSHLVGGPKVYEQYF. The CDR3 DNA follows: TGTGCCAGCAGCCACTTGGTGGGAGGGCCTAAGGTCTACGAGCAGTACTTC.

This sequence joins TRBV19 and TRBJ2-1, with D possibly being TRBD2 (5 bases). V was clipped by 6 bases and J by 10 bases, with 19 bases between them. Germline V gene sequence: CDR1 LNHDA, CDR2 SQIVND (reference sequence). The CDR3 extends over 14 amino acids. In nucleotides, the CDR3 is TGTGCCAGTAGCGCCGGCCCCGGGGTGAGGGAGCAGTTCTTC. Encoded protein: CASSAGPGVREQFF.

The chain employs TRBV9 and TRBJ2-1; unclear D gene. V gave up 3 bases and J gave up 10 bases, with 17 bases separating them. The length of the CDR3 is 14 residues. Germline CDR1 and CDR2: SGDLS and YYNGEE. The CDR3 sequence: CASSAQPPSHEQFF. CDR3 nucleotides: TGTGCCAGCAGCGCTCAACCCCCGAGCCACGAGCAGTTCTTC.

J is TRBJ1-1 and V is TRBV4-3; D is perhaps TRBD1 (5 bases). Looked up from germline, CDR1 is LGHNA and CDR2 is YSLEER. This CDR3 has 15 residues. The V end lost 3 bases, the J end lost 1 base, and 12 bases lay between the germline ends. CDR3 protein: CASSQGGAANTEAFF. CDR3 coding DNA: TGCGCCAGCAGCCAGGGCGGGGCAGCGAACACTGAAGCTTTCTTT.